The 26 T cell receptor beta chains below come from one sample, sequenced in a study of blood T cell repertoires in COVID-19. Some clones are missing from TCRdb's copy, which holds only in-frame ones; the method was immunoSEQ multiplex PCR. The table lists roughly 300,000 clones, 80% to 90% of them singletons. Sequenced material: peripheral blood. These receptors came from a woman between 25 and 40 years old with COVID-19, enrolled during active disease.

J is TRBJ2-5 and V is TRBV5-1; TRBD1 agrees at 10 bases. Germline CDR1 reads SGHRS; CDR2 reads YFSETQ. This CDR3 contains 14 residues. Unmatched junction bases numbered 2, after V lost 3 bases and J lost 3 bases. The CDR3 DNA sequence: TGCGCCAGCAGCTACGGACAGGGGGAAGAGACCCAGTACTTC. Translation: CASSYGQGEETQYF.

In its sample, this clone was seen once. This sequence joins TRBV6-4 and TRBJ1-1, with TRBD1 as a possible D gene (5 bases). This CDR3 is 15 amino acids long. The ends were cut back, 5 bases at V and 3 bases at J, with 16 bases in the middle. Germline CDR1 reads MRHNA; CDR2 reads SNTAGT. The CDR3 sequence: CASSPGLTGDTEAFF. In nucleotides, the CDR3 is TGTGCCAGCAGTCCGGGCCTAACAGGCGACACTGAAGCTTTCTTT.

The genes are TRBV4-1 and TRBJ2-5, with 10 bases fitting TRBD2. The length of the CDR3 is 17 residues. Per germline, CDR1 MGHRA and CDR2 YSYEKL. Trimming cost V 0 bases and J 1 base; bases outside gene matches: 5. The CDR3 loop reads CASSQDRTSGSQETQYF. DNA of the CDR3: TGCGCCAGCAGCCAAGATCGGACTAGCGGTTCCCAAGAGACCCAGTACTTC.

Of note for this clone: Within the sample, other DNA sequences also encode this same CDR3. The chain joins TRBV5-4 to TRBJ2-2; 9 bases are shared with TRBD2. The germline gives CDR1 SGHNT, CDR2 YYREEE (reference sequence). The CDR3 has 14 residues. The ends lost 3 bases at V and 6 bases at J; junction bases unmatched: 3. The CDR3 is CASSSGLAAGELFF. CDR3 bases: TGTGCCAGCAGCTCGGGACTAGCCGCCGGGGAGCTGTTTTTT.

The CDR3: CASSLAGTSGGETQYF. CDR3 coding DNA: TGCGCCAGCAGCTTGGCCGGGACTAGCGGGGGGGAGACCCAGTACTTC. The chain uses TRBV5-1 and TRBJ2-5; 15 bases agree with TRBD2. Germline V gene data show CDR1 as SGHRS and CDR2 as YFSETQ. J lost 5 bases, V lost 0 bases, and 2 bases had no gene match. This CDR3 is built from 16 residues.

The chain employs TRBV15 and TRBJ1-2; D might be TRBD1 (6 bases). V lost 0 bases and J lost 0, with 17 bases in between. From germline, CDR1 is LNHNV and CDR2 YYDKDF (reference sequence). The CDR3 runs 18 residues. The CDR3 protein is CATSRERIGQYTNYGYTF. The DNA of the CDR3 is TGTGCCACCAGCAGAGAAAGGATCGGACAGTATACTAACTATGGCTACACCTTC. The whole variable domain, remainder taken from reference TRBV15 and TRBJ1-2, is DAMVIQNPRYQVTQFGKPVTLSCSQTLNHNVMYWYQQKSSQAPKLLFHYYDKDFNNEADTPDNFQSRRPNTSFCFLDIRSPGLGDTAMYLCATSRERIGQYTNYGYTFGSGTRLTVV.

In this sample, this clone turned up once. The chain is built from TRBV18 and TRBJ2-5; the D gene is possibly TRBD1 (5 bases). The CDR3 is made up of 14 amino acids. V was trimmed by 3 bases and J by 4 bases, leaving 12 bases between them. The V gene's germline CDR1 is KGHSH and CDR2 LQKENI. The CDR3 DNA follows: TGTGCCAGCTCACCTCCTGGGGCGAGAGAGACCCAGTACTTC. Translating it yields CASSPPGARETQYF.

CDR3 sequence: CASSFRRDGYTF. In DNA form, the CDR3 reads TGTGCCAGCAGCTTTAGAAGAGATGGCTACACCTTC. V usage is TRBV7-9 and J usage is TRBJ1-2; no clear D. The V gene lost 3 bases and the J gene lost 6 bases, with 8 bases spanning the gap. The CDR3 runs to 12 residues. Germline-derived CDR1 and CDR2 are SEHNR and FQNEAQ (reference sequence).

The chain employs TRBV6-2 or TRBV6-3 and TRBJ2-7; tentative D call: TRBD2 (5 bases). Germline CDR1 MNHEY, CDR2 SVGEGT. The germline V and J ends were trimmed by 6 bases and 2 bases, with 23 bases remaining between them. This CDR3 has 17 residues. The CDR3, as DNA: TGTGCCAGCAGCCCTTGGGTTGAGGGAAGAGGAGCCTACGAGCAGTACTTC. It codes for CASSPWVEGRGAYEQYF.

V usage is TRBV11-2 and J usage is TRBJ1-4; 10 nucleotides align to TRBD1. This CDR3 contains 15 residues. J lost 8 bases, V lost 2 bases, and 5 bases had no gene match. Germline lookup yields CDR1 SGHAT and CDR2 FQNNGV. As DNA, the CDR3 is TGTGCCAGCAGCTTATCAGGGACAGGGGCGGAAAAACTGTTTTTT. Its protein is CASSLSGTGAEKLFF.

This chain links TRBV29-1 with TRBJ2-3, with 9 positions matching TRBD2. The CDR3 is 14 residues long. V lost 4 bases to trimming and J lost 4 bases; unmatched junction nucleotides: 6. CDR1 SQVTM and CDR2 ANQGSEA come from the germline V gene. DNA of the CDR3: TGCAGCGTTGGTGGCGGGGGGGCCTCAGATACGCAGTATTTT. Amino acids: CSVGGGGASDTQYF.

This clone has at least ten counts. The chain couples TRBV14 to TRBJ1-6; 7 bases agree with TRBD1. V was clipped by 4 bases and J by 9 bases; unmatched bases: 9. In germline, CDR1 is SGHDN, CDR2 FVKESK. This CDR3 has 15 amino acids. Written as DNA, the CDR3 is TGTGCCAGCAGCCCATTCGGAGGGGGCGGTTCACCCCTCCACTTT. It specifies CASSPFGGGGSPLHF.

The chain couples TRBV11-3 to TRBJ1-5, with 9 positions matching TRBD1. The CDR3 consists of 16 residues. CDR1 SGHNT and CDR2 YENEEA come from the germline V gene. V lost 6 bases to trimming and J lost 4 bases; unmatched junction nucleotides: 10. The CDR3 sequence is CASRGTQGALNQPQHF. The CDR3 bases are TGTGCCAGCAGGGGTACACAGGGGGCTCTGAATCAGCCCCAGCATTTT. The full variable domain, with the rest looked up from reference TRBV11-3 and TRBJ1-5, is EAGVVQSPRYKIIEKKQPVAFWCNPISGHNTLYWYLQNLGQGPELLIRYENEEAVDDSQLPKDRFSAERLKGVDSTLKIQPAELGDSAVYLCASRGTQGALNQPQHFGDGTRLSIL.

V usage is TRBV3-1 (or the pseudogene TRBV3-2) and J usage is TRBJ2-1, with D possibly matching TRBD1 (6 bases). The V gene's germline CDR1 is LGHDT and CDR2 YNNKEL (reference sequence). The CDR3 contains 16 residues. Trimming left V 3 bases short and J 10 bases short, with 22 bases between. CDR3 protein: CASSQPDYREFEEQFF. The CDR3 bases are TGTGCCAGCAGCCAGCCCGATTACAGGGAATTCGAAGAGCAGTTCTTC.

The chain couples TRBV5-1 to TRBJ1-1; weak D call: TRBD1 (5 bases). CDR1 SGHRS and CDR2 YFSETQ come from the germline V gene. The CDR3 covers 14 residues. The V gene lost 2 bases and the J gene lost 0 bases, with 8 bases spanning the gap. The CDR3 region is CASSLDRMNTEAFF. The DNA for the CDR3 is TGCGCCAGCAGCTTAGACAGAATGAACACTGAAGCTTTCTTT.

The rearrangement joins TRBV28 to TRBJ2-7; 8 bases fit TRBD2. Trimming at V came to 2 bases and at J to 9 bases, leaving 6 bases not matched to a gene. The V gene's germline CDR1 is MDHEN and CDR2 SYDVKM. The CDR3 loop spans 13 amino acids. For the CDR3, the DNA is TGTGCCAGCAGTTTAAGTAGCGGGGAGTCGCAGTACTTC. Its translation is CASSLSSGESQYF.

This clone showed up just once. The CDR3 DNA reads TGCGCCAGCAGTGAGCTTCCCTTAGAAGAGACCCAGTACTTC. Protein product: CASSELPLEETQYF. The gene calls are TRBV10-1 and TRBJ2-5; D remains ambiguous. Germline loops: CDR1 WNHNN, CDR2 SYGVQD (reference sequence). Between the trimmed V and J ends, which lost 2 bases and 3 bases, there was a span of 10 bases. The CDR3 contains 14 residues.

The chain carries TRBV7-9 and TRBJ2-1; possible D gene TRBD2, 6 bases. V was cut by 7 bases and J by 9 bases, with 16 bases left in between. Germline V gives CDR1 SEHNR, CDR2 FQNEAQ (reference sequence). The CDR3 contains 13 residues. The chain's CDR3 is CASILGGEAEQFF. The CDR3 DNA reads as TGTGCCAGCATATTGGGGGGTGAGGCTGAGCAGTTCTTC.

For the CDR3, the DNA is TGTGCCACCAAGGCTAGCGGGGCCTCCTACGAGCAGTACTTC. Its translation: CATKASGASYEQYF. The J gene is TRBJ2-7, the V gene TRBV24-1; 9 bases are shared with TRBD2. The CDR3 extends over 14 amino acids. V dropped 8 bases and J dropped 0; count of bases not matched to a gene: 4. Germline V lookup: CDR1 KGHDR, CDR2 SFDVKD.

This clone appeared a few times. CDR3 residues: CASSFWLGQEETQYF. Here the CDR3 DNA reads TGTGCCAGCAGCTTTTGGTTGGGGCAAGAAGAGACCCAGTACTTC. The chain combines TRBV7-9 with TRBJ2-5, with a weak D call TRBD1 (5 bases). The CDR3 extends over 15 amino acids. Germline V gives CDR1 SEHNR, CDR2 FQNEAQ (reference sequence). Trimming pared 3 bases from V and 3 bases from J, leaving 14 bases between.

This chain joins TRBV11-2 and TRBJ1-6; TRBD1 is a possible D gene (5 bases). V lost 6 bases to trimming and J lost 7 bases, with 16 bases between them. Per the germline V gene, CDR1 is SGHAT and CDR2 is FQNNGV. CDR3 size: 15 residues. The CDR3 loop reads CASRRRGNENSPLHF. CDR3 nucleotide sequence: TGTGCCAGCAGACGTAGGGGCAATGAGAATTCACCCCTCCACTTT.

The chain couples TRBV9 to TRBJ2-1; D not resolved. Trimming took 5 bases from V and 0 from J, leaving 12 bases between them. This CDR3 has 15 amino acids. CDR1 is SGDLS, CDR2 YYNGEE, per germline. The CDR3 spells CASSDPRSSYNEQFF. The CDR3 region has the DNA TGTGCCAGCAGTGACCCTAGGAGCTCCTACAATGAGCAGTTCTTC.

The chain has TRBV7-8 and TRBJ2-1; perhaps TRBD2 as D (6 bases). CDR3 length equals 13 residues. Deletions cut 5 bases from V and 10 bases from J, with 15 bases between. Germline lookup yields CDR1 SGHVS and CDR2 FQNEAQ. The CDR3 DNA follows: TGTGCCAGCAGCCCCGCGGGACGGAACGAGCAGTTCTTC. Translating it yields CASSPAGRNEQFF.

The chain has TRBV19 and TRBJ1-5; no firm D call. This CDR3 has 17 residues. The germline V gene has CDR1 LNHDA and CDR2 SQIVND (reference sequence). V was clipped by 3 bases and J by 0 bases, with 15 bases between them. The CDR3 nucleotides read TGTGCCAGTAGTATCCCCGCCCGGAGCTATAGCAATCAGCCCCAGCATTTT. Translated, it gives CASSIPARSYSNQPQHF.

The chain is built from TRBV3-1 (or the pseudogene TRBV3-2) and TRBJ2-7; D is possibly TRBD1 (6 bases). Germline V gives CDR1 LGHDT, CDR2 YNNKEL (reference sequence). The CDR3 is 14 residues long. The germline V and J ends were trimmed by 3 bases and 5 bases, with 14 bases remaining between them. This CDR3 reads CASSQRTALNEQYF. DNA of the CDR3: TGTGCCAGCAGCCAGAGGACAGCACTTAACGAGCAGTACTTC.

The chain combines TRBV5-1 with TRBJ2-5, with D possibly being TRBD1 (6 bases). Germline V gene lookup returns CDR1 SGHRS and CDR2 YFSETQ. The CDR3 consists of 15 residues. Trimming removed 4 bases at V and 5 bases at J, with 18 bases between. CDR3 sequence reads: CASSPGTPARETQYF. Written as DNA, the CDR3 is TGCGCCAGCAGCCCCGGGACACCAGCCCGTGAGACCCAGTACTTC.